Here is one T cell receptor (beta chain) with its context. Its antigen is as yet unknown. TCRdb re-derived calls from the reads in MiXCR, one entry per CDR3 protein. The sample records 450,000 to 650,000 distinct CDR3 sequences, less than 30% being singletons. Germline CDR1 SEHNR, CDR2 FQNEAQ (reference sequence). V shed 5 bases and J shed 7 bases, with 15 bases lying between them. The CDR3 runs 14 residues. The source of the sample is a study of T cell repertoires in cytomegalovirus infection. Background on the study: Both CMV infection and a matching HLA type were indicated by public TCR beta signatures.

Findings of the study overall: The ex vivo response showed dominance by HLA-C-restricted CMV-specific TCR beta clonotypes. Identification of carriers of CMV plus the relevant HLA was performed using cumulative public TCR beta family frequency.

The J gene is TRBJ2-4, the V gene TRBV7-9, with D possibly being TRBD2 (6 bases). The TCR originated in a human donor in good health (CMV status not recorded). Some clones in this sample may be carry-over from other donors' samples. Sequencing was done on a sample of PBMCs. This CDR3 is CASSLGTVGNIQYF. The CDR3 DNA is TGTGCCAGCAGCCTTGGGACTGTTGGGAACATTCAGTACTTC.